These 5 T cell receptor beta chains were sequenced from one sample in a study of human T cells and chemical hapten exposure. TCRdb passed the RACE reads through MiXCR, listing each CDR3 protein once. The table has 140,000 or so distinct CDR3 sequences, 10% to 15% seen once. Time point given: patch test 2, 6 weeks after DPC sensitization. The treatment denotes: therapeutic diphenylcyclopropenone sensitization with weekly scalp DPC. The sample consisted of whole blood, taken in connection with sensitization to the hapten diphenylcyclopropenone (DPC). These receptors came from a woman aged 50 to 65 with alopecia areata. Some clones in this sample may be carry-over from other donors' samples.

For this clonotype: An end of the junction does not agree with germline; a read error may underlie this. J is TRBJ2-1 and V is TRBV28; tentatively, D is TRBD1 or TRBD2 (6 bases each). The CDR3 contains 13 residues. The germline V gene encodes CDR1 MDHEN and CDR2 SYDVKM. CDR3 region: CASRSSGARERFF. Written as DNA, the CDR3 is TGTGCCAGCAGATCGTCGGGGGCCCGAGAGCGGTTCTTC.

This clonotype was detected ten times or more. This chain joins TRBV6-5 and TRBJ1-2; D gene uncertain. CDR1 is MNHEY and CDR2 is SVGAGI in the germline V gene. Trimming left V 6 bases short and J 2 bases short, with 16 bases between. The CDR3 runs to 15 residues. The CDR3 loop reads CASSPPRDGNYGYTF. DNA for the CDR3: TGTGCCAGCAGCCCCCCAAGGGATGGAAACTATGGCTACACCTTC.

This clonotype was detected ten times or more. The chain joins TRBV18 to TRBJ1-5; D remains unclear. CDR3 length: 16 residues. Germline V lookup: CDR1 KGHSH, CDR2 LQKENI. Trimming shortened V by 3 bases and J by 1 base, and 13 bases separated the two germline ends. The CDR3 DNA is TGTGCCAGCTCACCTCTAAGAATCGACAGCAATCAGCCCCAGCATTTT. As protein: CASSPLRIDSNQPQHF.

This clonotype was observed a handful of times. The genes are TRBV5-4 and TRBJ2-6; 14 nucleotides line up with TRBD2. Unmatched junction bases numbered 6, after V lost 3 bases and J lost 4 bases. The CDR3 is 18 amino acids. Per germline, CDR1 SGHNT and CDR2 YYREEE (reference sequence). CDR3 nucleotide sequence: TGTGCCAGCAGCTCGGGACTAGCGGGAGACGTAGGGGCCAACGTCCTGACTTTC. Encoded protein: CASSSGLAGDVGANVLTF.

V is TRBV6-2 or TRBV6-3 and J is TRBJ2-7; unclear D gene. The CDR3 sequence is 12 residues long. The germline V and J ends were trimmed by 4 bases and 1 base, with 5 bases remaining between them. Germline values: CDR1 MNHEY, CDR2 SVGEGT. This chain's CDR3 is CASSSRSYEQYF. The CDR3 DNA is TGTGCCAGCAGTTCCCGTTCCTACGAGCAGTACTTC.